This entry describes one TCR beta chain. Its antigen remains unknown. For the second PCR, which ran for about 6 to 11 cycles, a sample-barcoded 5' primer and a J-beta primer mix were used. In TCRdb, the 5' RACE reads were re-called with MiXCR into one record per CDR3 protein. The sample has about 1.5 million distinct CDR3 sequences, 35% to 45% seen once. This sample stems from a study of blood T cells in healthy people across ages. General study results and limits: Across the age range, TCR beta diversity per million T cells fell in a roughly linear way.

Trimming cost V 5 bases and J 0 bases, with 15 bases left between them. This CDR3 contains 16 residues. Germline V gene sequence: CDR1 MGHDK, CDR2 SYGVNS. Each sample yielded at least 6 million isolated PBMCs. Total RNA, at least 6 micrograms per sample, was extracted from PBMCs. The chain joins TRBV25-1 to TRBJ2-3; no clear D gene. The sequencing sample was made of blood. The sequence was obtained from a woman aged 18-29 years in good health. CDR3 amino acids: CASSSVHSESTDTQYF. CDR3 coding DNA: TGTGCCAGCAGTTCAGTCCACAGCGAAAGCACAGATACGCAGTATTTT. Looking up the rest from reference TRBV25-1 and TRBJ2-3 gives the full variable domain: EADIYQTPRYLVIGTGKKITLECSQTMGHDKMYWYQQDPGMELHLIHYSYGVNSTEKGDLSSESTVSRIRTEHFPLTLESARPSHTSQYLCASSSVHSESTDTQYFGPGTRLTVL.